This T cell receptor beta chain was identified in a study of CD8+ T cells in alopecia areata. Trimming took off 3 bases at V and 6 bases at J, with 12 bases between the two ends. CDR1 and CDR2 from the germline V gene are SGDLS and YYNGEE. CDR3 length: 13 amino acids. RNA extraction was followed by reverse transcription into cDNA, which acted as the sequencing template. Produced via immunoSEQ multiplex PCR; TCRdb's table is partial and in-frame only. The table records 200,000 to 250,000 clones, 50% to 60% of them present only once. The TCR originated in a human donor with alopecia areata. The sequencing here drew on CD4+ T cells sorted from blood, taken at week 0. This chain joins TRBV9 and TRBJ1-2; D unresolved. The DNA of the CDR3 is TGTGCCAGCAGCGCTTCCCGGCCCGATGGCTACACCTTC. Amino acids: CASSASRPDGYTF.